The present entry profiles one TCR beta chain with its context. What it binds is unknown. V was clipped by 6 bases and J by 9 bases, with 15 bases between them. CDR1 is MNHEY and CDR2 is SVGAGI in the germline V gene. The CDR3 length is 13 residues. Naive CD8 cells were CD45RO-negative, positively selected for CCR7, excluding terminally differentiated effector memory CD45RA+ cells. This entry is derived from a study of shared clonotypes between healthy human individuals. Study-wide background: Donors consisted of a couple of women and a few men between 18 and 49. Every donor yielded three CD4 naive, three CD4 memory, two CD8 naive and one CD8 memory plate.

Study results and caveats: It was anticipated that sequencing depth would influence how many clonotypes donors shared. It was observed that roughly 4.8% of naive CD4 clonotypes were shared across several donors.

The protocol was immunoSEQ multiplex PCR, while the TCRdb copy is restricted to in-frame clones and leaves out a portion. The table includes about 820,000 clones, 80% to 95% detected once. This chain connects TRBV6-5 to TRBJ1-5; D gene ambiguous. The specimen was naive CD8+ T cells sorted from blood. This receptor was identified in a man aged 25 to 40 in good health. The CDR3 nucleotides are TGTGCCAGCAGACAAGCATCAATGCGGCCCCAGCATTTT. Its protein is CASRQASMRPQHF.